A selection of T cell receptor beta chains follows, all from one sample in a study of massively parallel sequencing of T cell beta chains. TCRdb redid the calling of the 5' RACE reads with MiXCR, one entry per CDR3 protein. The sample has some 4,000 distinct CDR3 sequences, approximately 40% seen once. Sequencing input: commercial RNA from peripheral blood pooled from many donors. The receptors were gathered from a pool of human donors in good health; the sample was commercial RNA pooled from many donors. The CDR3 runs from the conserved cysteine through the conserved F or W. Fields, in order: V gene, J gene, D gene, clone size, CDR3 DNA, CDR3 protein. The D gene is left open where the match is weak. The listing skips clone size in some rows; elsewhere it reads once, few, many or a size class.

v_gene: TRBV27; j_gene: TRBJ1-2; d_gene: .; abundance: large; CDR3nt: TGTGCCAGCAGTTGGAGGTGGAACTATGGCTACACCTTC; CDR3aa: CASSWRWNYGYTF
v_gene: TRBV20-1; j_gene: TRBJ2-3; d_gene: TRBD1; abundance: .; CDR3nt: TGCAGTGCTAGAGGAGGACAGGGAAGAGATACGCAGTATTTT; CDR3aa: CSARGGQGRDTQYF
v_gene: TRBV20-1; j_gene: TRBJ1-1; d_gene: .; abundance: few; CDR3nt: TGCAGTGCTTTCCCCGGGAACACTGAAGCTTTCTTT; CDR3aa: CSAFPGNTEAFF
v_gene: TRBV7-2; j_gene: TRBJ2-7; d_gene: .; abundance: few; CDR3nt: TGTGCCAGCAGCTTCGGGACACTGGGCACCTACGAGCAGTACTTC; CDR3aa: CASSFGTLGTYEQYF
v_gene: TRBV4-2; j_gene: TRBJ2-1; d_gene: .; abundance: .; CDR3nt: TGTGCCAGCAGCCGAACGGGGATAAGCAATGAGCAGTTCTTC; CDR3aa: CASSRTGISNEQFF
v_gene: TRBV20-1; j_gene: TRBJ2-7; d_gene: .; abundance: .; CDR3nt: TGCAGTGCTAGAGATCTTGGGGGGCACGAGCAGTACTTC; CDR3aa: CSARDLGGHEQYF
v_gene: TRBV5-1; j_gene: TRBJ1-4; d_gene: .; abundance: few; CDR3nt: TGCGCCAGCAGCTTGAACGGGGCTTATGAAAAACTGTTTTTT; CDR3aa: CASSLNGAYEKLFF
v_gene: TRBV6-2/TRBV6-3; j_gene: TRBJ2-5; d_gene: .; abundance: .; CDR3nt: TGTGCCAGCAGTTACTCGACAGGCCAAGAGACCCAGTACTTC; CDR3aa: CASSYSTGQETQYF
v_gene: TRBV20-1; j_gene: TRBJ2-2; d_gene: .; abundance: few; CDR3nt: TGCAGTGCTAGAGACCCATTTGGCACCGGGGAGCTGTTTTTT; CDR3aa: CSARDPFGTGELFF
v_gene: TRBV29-1; j_gene: TRBJ2-5; d_gene: TRBD1; abundance: .; CDR3nt: TGCAGCGTTAGGACAGGAGGTGTAGAGACCCAGTACTTC; CDR3aa: CSVRTGGVETQYF
v_gene: TRBV25-1; j_gene: TRBJ2-7; d_gene: TRBD1; abundance: .; CDR3nt: TGTGCCAGCCATCAGGGGGCCTACGAGCAGTACTTC; CDR3aa: CASHQGAYEQYF
v_gene: TRBV20-1; j_gene: TRBJ1-1; d_gene: TRBD1; abundance: .; CDR3nt: TGCAGTGCTAGAGATGCAGGGGGCAAATCTGAAGCTTTCTTT; CDR3aa: CSARDAGGKSEAFF
v_gene: TRBV6-4; j_gene: TRBJ2-1; d_gene: .; abundance: .; CDR3nt: TGTGCCAGCAGTCCGAGACTAGTAAATGAGCAGTTCTTC; CDR3aa: CASSPRLVNEQFF
v_gene: TRBV5-1; j_gene: TRBJ2-1; d_gene: TRBD1; abundance: .; CDR3nt: TGCGCCAGCACTTGGAGACAGGGAAATGAGCAGTTCTTC; CDR3aa: CASTWRQGNEQFF
v_gene: TRBV7-6; j_gene: TRBJ2-1; d_gene: .; abundance: few; CDR3nt: TGTGCCAGCAGCCCGGGTAATGAGCAGTTCTTC; CDR3aa: CASSPGNEQFF
v_gene: TRBV14; j_gene: TRBJ1-1; d_gene: TRBD1; abundance: .; CDR3nt: TGTGCCAGCAGCTCCGACAGGGTTGAAGCTTTCTTT; CDR3aa: CASSSDRVEAFF
v_gene: TRBV20-1; j_gene: TRBJ2-5; d_gene: .; abundance: few; CDR3nt: TGCAGTGCTAGAGATCTGGGAGAGACCCAGTACTTC; CDR3aa: CSARDLGETQYF
v_gene: TRBV13; j_gene: TRBJ1-1; d_gene: .; abundance: .; CDR3nt: TGTGCCAGCAGCCCTACGTTGTTTATCACTGAAGCTTTCTTT; CDR3aa: CASSPTLFITEAFF
v_gene: TRBV4-1; j_gene: TRBJ2-1; d_gene: TRBD1; abundance: .; CDR3nt: TGCGCCAGCAGCCCTGGACAGGGGAATGAGCAGTTCTTC; CDR3aa: CASSPGQGNEQFF
v_gene: TRBV6-2/TRBV6-3; j_gene: TRBJ2-1; d_gene: .; abundance: .; CDR3nt: TGTGCCAGCAGTTCCCCGTTGGGTGAGCAGTTCTTC; CDR3aa: CASSSPLGEQFF
v_gene: TRBV20-1; j_gene: TRBJ1-4; d_gene: .; abundance: few; CDR3nt: TGCAGTGCACCGAGGGGGGGGAAACTGTTTTTT; CDR3aa: CSAPRGGKLFF
v_gene: TRBV27; j_gene: TRBJ2-1; d_gene: TRBD2; abundance: .; CDR3nt: TGTGCCAGCAGTTCACCTAGCGGACACAATGAGCAGTTCTTC; CDR3aa: CASSSPSGHNEQFF
v_gene: TRBV7-1; j_gene: TRBJ2-2; d_gene: TRBD1; abundance: .; CDR3nt: TGTGCCAGCAGCTCGCGGACAGGGGTGAACACCGGGGAGCTGTTTTTT; CDR3aa: CASSSRTGVNTGELFF
v_gene: TRBV5-1; j_gene: TRBJ2-1; d_gene: .; abundance: large; CDR3nt: TGCGCCAGCAGCGGGAACAATGAGCAGTTCTTC; CDR3aa: CASSGNNEQFF